This T cell receptor (beta chain) was recorded in a study of blood T cell repertoires in COVID-19. Study context: COVID-19 samples from acute and convalescent phases originated in the United States, Italy and Spain. PBMCs, B-cell-depleted T cells, or T cells provided the cDNA or gDNA that made up the material.

In the source study's methods: Estimation of nucleated cell counts relied on the amplification of reference gene primers. Method: immunoSEQ multiplex PCR; TCRdb's copy keeps in-frame clones and lacks some. That table gives V, J and clone size, and the DNA gave D and trimming. The table records about 67,000 clones, approximately 79% of them present only once. Trimming removed 2 bases at V and 0 bases at J, with 11 bases between. This CDR3 has 17 residues. Germline V gene sequence: CDR1 KGHSH, CDR2 LQKENI. The TCR originated in a woman aged 55-69 years with acute or convalescent COVID-19. Sequencing used peripheral blood. The rearrangement uses TRBV18 and TRBJ2-6; D is ambiguous. The CDR3 DNA follows: TGTGCCAGCTCACCATATCAGATTACCTCTGGGGCCAACGTCCTGACTTTC. Encoded protein: CASSPYQITSGANVLTF.